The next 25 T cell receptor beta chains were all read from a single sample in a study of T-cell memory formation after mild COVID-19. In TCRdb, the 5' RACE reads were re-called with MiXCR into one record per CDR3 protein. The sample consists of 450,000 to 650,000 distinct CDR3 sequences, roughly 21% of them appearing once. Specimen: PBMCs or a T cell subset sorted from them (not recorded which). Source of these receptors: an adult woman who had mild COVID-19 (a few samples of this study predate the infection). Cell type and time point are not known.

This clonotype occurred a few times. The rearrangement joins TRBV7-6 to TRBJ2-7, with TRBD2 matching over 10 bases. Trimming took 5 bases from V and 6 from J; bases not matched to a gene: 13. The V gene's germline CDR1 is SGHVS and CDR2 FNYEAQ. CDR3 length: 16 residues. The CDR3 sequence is CASSPAAGGPGIEQYF. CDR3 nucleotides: TGTGCCAGCAGCCCCGCAGCGGGAGGGCCGGGCATCGAGCAGTACTTC.

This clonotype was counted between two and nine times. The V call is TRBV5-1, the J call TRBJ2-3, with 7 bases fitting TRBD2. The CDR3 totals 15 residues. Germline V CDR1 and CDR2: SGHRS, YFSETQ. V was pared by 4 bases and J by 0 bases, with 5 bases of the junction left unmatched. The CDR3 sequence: CASSPSGTSTDTQYF. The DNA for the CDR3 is TGCGCCAGCAGCCCTAGCGGAACTAGCACAGATACGCAGTATTTT.

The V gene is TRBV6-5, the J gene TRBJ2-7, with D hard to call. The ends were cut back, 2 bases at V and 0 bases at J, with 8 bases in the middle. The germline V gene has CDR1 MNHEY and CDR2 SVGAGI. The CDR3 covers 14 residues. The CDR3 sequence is CASSYGLFSYEQYF. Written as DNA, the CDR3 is TGTGCCAGCAGTTACGGCCTTTTCTCCTACGAGCAGTACTTC.

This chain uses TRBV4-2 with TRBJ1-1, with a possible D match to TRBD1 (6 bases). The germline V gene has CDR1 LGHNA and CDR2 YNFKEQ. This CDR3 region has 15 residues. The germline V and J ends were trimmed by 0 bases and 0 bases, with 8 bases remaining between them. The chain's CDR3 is CASSQERDMNTEAFF. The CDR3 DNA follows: TGTGCCAGCAGCCAAGAACGGGACATGAACACTGAAGCTTTCTTT.

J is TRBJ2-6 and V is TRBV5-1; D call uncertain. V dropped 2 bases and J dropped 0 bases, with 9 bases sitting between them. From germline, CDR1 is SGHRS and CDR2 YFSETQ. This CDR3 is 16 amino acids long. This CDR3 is CASSFSALSGANVLTF. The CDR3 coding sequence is TGCGCCAGCAGCTTCTCAGCCCTCTCTGGGGCCAACGTCCTGACTTTC.

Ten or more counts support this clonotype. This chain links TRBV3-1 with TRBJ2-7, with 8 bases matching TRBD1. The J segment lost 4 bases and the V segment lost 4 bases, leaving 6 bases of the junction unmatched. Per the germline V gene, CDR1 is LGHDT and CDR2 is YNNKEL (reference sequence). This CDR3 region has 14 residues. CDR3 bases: TGTGCCAGCAGCCGAGCCGGACAGGGATACGAGCAGTACTTC. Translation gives CASSRAGQGYEQYF.

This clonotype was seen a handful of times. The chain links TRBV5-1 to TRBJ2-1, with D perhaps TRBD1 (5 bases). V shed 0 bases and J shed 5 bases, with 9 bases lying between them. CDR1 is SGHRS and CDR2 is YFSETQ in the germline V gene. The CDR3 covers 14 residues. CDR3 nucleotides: TGCGCCAGCAGCTTGGCCGAAGGGGACAATGAGCAGTTCTTC. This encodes CASSLAEGDNEQFF.

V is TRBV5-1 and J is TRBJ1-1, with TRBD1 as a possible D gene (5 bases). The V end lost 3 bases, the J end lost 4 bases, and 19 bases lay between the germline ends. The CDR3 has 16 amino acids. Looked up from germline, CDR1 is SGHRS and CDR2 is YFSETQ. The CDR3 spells CASSSKGSRSRTEAFF. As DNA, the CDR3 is TGCGCCAGCAGCTCCAAGGGGAGCCGCTCGCGCACTGAAGCTTTCTTT.

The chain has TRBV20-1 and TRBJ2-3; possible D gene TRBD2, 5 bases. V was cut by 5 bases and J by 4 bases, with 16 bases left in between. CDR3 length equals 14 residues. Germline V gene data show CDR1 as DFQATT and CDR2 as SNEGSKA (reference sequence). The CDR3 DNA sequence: TGCAGTGCTCGAGTAGCGATGTCGTCAGATACGCAGTATTTT. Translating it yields CSARVAMSSDTQYF.

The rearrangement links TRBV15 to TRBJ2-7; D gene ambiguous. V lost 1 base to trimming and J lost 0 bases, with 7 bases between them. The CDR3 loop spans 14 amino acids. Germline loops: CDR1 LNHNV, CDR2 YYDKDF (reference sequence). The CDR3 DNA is TGTGCCACCAGCAGAGCCGAGAGCTCCTACGAGCAGTACTTC. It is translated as CATSRAESSYEQYF.

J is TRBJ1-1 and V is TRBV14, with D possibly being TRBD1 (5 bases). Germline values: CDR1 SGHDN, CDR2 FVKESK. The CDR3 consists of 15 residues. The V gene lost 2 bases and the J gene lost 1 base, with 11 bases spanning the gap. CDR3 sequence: CASSQKGYPNTEAFF. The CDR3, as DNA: TGTGCCAGCAGCCAAAAGGGGTACCCGAACACTGAAGCTTTCTTT.

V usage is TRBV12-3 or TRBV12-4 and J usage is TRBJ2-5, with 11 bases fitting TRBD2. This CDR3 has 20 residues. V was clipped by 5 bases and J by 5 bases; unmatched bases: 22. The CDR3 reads CASSTHPPGASGGSWETQYF. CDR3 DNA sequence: TGTGCCAGCAGTACCCATCCCCCTGGGGCTAGCGGGGGGTCCTGGGAGACCCAGTACTTC.

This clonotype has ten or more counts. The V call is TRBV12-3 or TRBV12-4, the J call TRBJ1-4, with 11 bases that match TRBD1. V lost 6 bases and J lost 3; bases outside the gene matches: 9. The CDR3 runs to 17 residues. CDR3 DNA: TGTGCCAGCAGGGGGACAGGGGGATTTGTGGCTAATGAAAAACTGTTTTTT. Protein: CASRGTGGFVANEKLFF.

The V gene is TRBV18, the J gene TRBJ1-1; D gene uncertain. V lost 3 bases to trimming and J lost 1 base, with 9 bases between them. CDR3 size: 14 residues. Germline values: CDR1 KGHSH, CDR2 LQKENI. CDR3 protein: CASSPRTRNTEAFF. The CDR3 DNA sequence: TGTGCCAGCTCACCTAGAACCAGGAACACTGAAGCTTTCTTT.

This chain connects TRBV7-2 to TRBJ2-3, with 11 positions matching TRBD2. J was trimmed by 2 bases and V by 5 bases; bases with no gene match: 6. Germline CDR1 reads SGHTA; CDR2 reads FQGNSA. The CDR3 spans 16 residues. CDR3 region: CASSIVAGGPTDTQYF. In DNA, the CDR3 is TGTGCCAGCAGCATAGTAGCGGGAGGGCCCACAGATACGCAGTATTTT.

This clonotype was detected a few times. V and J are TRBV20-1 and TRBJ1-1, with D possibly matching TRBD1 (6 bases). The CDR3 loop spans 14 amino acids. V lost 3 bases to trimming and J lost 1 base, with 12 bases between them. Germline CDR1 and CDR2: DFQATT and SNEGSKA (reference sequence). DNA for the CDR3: TGCAGTGCTAGGAGGGGGACGTCGAACACTGAAGCTTTCTTT. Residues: CSARRGTSNTEAFF.

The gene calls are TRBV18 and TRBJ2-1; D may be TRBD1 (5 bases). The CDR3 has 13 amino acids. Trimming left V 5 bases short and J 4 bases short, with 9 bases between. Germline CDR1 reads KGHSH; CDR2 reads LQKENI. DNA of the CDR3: TGTGCCAGCTCAACATACAGGTACAATGAGCAGTTCTTC. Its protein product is CASSTYRYNEQFF. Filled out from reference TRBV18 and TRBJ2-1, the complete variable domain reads NAGVMQNPRHLVRRRGQEARLRCSPMKGHSHVYWYRQLPEEGLKFMVYLQKENIIDESGMPKERFSAEFPKEGPSILRIQQVVRGDSAAYFCASSTYRYNEQFFGPGTRLTVL.

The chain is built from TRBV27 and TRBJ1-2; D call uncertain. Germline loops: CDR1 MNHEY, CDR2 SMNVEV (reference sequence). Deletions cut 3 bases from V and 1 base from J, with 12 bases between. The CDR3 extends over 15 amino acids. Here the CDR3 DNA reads TGTGCCAGCAGTTTTGGGAAACCGCTTAACTATGGCTACACCTTC. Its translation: CASSFGKPLNYGYTF.

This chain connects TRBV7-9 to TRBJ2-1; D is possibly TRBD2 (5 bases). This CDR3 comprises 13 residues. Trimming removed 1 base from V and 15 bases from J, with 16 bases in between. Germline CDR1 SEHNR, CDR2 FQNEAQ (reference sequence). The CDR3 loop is CASSLDSGKEVFF. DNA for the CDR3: TGTGCCAGCAGCTTAGACTCCGGAAAGGAGGTGTTCTTC.

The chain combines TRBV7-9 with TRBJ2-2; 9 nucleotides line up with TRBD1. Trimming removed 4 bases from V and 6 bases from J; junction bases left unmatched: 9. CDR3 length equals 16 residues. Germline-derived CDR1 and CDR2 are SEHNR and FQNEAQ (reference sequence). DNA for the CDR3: TGTGCCAGCAGCTCTACCACAAGGGACAGGGCCGGGGAGCTGTTTTTT. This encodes CASSSTTRDRAGELFF.

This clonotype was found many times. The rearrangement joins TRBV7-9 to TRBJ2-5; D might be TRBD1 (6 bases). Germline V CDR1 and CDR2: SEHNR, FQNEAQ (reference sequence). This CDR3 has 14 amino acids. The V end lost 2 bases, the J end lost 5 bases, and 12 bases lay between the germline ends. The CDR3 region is CASSLLQGIETQYF. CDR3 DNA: TGTGCCAGCAGCTTATTACAGGGTATCGAGACCCAGTACTTC.

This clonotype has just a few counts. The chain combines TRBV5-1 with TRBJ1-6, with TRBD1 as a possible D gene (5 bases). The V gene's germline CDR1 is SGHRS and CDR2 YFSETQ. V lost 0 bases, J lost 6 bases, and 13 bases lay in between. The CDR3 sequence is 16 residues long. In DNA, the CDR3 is TGCGCCAGCAGCTTGGAACCGGGGCTGTCTAATTCACCCCTCCACTTT. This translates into CASSLEPGLSNSPLHF.

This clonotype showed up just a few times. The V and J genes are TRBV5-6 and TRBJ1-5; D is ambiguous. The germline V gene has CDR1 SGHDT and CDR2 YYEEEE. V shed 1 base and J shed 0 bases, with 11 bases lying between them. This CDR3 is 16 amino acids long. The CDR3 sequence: CASSLFSGSSNQPQHF. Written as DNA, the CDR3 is TGTGCCAGCAGCTTGTTTTCGGGAAGTAGCAATCAGCCCCAGCATTTT.

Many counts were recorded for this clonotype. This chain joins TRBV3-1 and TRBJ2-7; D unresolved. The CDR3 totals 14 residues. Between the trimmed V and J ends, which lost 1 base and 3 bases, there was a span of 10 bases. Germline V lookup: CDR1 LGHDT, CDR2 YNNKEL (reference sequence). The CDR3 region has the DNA TGTGCCAGCAGCCAAGGACCAGATTTCTACGAGCAGTACTTC. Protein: CASSQGPDFYEQYF.

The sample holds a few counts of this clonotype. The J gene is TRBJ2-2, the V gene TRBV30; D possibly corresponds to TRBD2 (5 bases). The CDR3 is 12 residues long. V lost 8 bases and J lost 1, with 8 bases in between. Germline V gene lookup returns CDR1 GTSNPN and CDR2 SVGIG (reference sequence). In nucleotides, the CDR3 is TGTGCCGGAGGAGGGAACACCGGGGAGCTGTTTTTT. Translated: CAGGGNTGELFF. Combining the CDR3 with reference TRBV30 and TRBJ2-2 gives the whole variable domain SQTIHQWPATLVQPVGSPLSLECTVEGTSNPNLYWYRQAAGRGLQLLFYSVGIGQISSEVPQNLSASRPQDRQFILSSKKLLLSDSGFYLCAGGGNTGELFFGEGSRLTVL.